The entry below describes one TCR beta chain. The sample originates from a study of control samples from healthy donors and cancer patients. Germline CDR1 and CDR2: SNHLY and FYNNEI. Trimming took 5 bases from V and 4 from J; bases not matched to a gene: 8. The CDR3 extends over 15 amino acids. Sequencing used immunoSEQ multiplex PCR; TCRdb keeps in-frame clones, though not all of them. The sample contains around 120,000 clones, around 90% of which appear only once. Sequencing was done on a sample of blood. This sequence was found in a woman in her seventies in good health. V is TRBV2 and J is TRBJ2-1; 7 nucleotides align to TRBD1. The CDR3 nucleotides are TGTGCCAGCAGTTTCACAGGGGACGAATACAATGAGCAGTTCTTC. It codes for CASSFTGDEYNEQFF.